This T cell receptor beta chain was sequenced during a study of cytomegalovirus exposure and HLA in healthy donors. With 4 bases removed from V and 4 bases from J, the gap between germline ends came to 18 bases. Germline CDR1 reads SGHNT; CDR2 reads YYREEE (reference sequence). The CDR3 has 15 residues. The PCR used 60 Vbeta and 13 Jbeta primers. Clones were sequenced by immunoSEQ multiplex PCR, and TCRdb holds only the in-frame ones, with some missing. The sample carries 200,000 or so clones, around 82% recorded once. The sample consisted of PBMCs. This chain connects TRBV5-4 to TRBJ2-7; weak D call: TRBD1 (5 bases). The receptor's source is a boy aged 5-17 years in good health and CMV-seronegative. The CDR3 bases are TGTGCCAGCAGCCCCTCTAGGGGTGGGGTGTACGAGCAGTACTTC. Its translation is CASSPSRGGVYEQYF.